This TCR beta chain was identified during a study of control samples from healthy donors and cancer patients. The CDR3 has 13 residues. From germline, CDR1 is LNHNV and CDR2 YYDKDF (reference sequence). V lost 0 bases and J 2 bases, leaving 5 bases between the germline ends. The protocol was immunoSEQ multiplex PCR, while the TCRdb copy is restricted to in-frame clones and leaves out a portion. The sample yields 150,000 or so clones, roughly 93% seen once. The J gene is TRBJ2-7, the V gene TRBV15; unclear D gene. Material: blood. The receptor was isolated from a man in his late teens or twenties in good health. The CDR3 reads CATSRDRTYEQYF. Here the CDR3 DNA reads TGTGCCACCAGCAGAGATCGGACCTACGAGCAGTACTTC.